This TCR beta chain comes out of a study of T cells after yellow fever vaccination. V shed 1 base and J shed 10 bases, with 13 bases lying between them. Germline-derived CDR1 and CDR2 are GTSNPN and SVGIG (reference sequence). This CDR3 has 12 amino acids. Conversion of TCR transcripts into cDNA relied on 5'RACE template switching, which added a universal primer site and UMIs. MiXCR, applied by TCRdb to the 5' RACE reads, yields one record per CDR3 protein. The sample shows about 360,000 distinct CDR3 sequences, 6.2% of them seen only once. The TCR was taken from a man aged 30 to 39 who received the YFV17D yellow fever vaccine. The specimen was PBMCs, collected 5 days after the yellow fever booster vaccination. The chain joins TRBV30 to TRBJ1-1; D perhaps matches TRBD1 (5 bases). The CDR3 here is CAWSGPNGGAFF. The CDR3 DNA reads TGTGCCTGGAGTGGTCCCAACGGGGGAGCTTTCTTT.